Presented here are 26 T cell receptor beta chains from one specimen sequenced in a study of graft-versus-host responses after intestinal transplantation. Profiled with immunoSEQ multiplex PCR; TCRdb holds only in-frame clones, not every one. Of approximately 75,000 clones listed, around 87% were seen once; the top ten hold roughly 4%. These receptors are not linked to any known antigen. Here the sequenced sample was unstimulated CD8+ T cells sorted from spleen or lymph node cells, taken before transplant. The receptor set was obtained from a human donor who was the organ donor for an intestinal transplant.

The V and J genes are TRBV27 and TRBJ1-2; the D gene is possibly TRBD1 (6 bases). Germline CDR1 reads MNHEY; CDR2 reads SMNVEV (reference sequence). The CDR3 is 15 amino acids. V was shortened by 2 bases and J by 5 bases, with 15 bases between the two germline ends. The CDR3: CASSLHGQNSYGYTF. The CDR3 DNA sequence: TGTGCCAGCAGTTTACACGGACAGAATTCATATGGCTACACCTTC.

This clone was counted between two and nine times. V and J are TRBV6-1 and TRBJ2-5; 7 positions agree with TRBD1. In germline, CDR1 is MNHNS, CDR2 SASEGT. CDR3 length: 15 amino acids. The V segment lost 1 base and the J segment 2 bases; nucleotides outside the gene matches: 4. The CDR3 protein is CASSEETGRQETQYF. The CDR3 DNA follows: TGTGCCAGCAGTGAAGAGACAGGGAGACAAGAGACCCAGTACTTC.

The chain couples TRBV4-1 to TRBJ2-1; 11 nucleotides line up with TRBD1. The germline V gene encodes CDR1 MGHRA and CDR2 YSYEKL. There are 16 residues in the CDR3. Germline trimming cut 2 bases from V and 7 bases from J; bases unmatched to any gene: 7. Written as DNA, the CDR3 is TGCGCCAGCAGCCAAACCGGACAGGGGGCACGAAATGAGCAGTTCTTC. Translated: CASSQTGQGARNEQFF.

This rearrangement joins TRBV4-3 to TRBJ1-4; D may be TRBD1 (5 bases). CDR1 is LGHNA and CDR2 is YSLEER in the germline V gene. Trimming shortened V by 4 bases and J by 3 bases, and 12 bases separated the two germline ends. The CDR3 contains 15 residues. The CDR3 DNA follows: TGCGCCAGCAGCCTGGACATTTCGGCTAATGAAAAACTGTTTTTT. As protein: CASSLDISANEKLFF.

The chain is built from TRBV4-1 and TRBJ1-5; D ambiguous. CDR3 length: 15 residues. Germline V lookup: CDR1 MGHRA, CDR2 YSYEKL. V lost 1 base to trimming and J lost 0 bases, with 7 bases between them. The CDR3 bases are TGCGCCAGCAGCCAAGGGGCTGATAGCAATCAGCCCCAGCATTTT. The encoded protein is CASSQGADSNQPQHF.

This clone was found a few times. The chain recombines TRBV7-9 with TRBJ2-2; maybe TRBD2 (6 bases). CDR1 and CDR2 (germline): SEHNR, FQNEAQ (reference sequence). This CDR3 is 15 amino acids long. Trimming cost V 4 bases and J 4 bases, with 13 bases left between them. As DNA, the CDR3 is TGTGCCAGCAGCTCAGGACTACGTGGCACCGGGGAGCTGTTTTTT. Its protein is CASSSGLRGTGELFF.

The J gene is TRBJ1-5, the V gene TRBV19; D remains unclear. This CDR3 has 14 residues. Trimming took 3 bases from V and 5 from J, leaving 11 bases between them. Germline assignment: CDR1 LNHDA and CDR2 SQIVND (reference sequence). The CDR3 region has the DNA TGTGCCAGTAGTATCGCCGGAGGTTATCAGCCCCAGCATTTT. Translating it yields CASSIAGGYQPQHF.

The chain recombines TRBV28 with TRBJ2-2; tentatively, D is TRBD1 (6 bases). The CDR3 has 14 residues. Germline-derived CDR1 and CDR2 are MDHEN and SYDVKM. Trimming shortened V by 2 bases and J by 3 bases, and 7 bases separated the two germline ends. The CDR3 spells CASSLQGHTGELFF. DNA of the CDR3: TGTGCCAGCAGTTTACAGGGGCACACCGGGGAGCTGTTTTTT. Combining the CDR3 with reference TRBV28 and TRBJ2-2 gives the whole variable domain DVKVTQSSRYLVKRTGEKVFLECVQDMDHENMFWYRQDPGLGLRLIYFSYDVKMKEKGDIPEGYSVSREKKERFSLILESASTNQTSMYLCASSLQGHTGELFFGEGSRLTVL.

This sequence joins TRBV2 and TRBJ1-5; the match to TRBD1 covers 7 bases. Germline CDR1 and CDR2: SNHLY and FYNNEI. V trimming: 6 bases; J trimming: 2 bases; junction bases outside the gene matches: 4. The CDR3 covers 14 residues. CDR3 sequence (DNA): TGTGCCAGCAGCCAAACAGGGGGCAATCAGCCCCAGCATTTT. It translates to CASSQTGGNQPQHF.

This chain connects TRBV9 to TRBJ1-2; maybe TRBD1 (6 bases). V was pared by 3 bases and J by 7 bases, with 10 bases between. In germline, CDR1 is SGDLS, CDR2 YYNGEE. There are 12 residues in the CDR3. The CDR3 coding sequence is TGTGCCAGCAGCGCAGGGGTAGGTGGCTACACCTTC. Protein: CASSAGVGGYTF.

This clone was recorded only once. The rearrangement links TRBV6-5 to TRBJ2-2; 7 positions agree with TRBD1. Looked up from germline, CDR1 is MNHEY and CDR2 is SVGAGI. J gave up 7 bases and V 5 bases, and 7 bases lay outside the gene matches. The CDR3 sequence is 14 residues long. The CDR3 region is CASSPDRESGELFF. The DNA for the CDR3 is TGTGCCAGCAGTCCAGACAGGGAGAGCGGGGAGCTGTTTTTT.

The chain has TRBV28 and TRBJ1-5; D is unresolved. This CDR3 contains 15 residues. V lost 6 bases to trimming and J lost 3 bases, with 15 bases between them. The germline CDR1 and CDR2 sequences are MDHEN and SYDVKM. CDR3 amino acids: CASSNSAEYNQPQHF. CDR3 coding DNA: TGTGCCAGCAGCAATTCGGCGGAATACAATCAGCCCCAGCATTTT.

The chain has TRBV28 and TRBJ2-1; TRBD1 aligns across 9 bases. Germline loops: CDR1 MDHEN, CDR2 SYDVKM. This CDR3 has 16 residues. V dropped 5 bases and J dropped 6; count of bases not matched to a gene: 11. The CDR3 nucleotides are TGTGCCAGCAGTCAAACGCCGGGACAGGGCTTCAATGAGCAGTTCTTC. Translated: CASSQTPGQGFNEQFF.

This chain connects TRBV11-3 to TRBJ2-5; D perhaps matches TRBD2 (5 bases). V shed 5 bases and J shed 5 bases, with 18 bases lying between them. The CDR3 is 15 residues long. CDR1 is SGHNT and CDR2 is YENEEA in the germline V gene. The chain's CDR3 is CASSPGHRAGETQYF. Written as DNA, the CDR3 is TGTGCCAGCAGCCCAGGTCATCGGGCGGGTGAGACCCAGTACTTC.

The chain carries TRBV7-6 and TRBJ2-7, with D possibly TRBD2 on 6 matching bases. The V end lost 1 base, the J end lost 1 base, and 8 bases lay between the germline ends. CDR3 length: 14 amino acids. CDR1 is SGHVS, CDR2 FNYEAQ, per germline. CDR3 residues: CASSLGGTSYEQYV. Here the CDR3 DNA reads TGTGCCAGCAGCTTAGGCGGGACGTCCTACGAGCAGTACGTC.

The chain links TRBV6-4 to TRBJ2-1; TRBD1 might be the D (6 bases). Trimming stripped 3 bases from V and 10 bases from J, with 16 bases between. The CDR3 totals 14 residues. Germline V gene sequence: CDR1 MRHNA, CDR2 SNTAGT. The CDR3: CASSENPGVGEQFF. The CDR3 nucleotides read TGTGCCAGCAGTGAAAACCCAGGGGTTGGGGAGCAGTTCTTC.

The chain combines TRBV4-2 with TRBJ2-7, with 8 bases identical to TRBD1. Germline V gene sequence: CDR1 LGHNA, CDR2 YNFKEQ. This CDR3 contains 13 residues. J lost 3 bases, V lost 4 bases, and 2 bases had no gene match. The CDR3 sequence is CASSPDRGYEQYV. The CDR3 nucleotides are TGTGCCAGCAGCCCCGACAGGGGCTACGAGCAGTACGTC.

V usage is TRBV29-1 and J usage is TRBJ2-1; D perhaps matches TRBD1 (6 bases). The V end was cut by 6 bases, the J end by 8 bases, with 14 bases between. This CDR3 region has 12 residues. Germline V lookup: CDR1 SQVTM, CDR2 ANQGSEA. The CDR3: CSVDTGWDEQFF. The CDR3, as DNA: TGCAGCGTGGACACAGGGTGGGATGAGCAGTTCTTC.

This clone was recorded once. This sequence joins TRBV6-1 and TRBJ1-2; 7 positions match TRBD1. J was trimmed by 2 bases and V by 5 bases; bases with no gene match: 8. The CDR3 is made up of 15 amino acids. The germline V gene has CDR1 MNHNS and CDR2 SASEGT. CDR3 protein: CASSWATGTNYGYTF. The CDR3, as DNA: TGTGCCAGCAGTTGGGCGACAGGGACAAACTATGGCTACACCTTC.

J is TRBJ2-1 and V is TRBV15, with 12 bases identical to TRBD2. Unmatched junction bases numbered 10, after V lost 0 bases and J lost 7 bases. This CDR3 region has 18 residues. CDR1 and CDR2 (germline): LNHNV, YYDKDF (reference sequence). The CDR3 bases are TGTGCCACCAGCAGAGAGGCTAGCGGGGGGGCCTATCGGAATGAGCAGTTCTTC. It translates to CATSREASGGAYRNEQFF.

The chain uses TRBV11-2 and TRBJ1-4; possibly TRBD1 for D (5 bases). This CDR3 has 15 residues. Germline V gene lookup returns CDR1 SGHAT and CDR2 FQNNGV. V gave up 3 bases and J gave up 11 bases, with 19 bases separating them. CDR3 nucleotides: TGTGCCAGCAGCTTTAAGGGGTCCCCTTCTAGTAAACTGTTTTTT. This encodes CASSFKGSPSSKLFF.

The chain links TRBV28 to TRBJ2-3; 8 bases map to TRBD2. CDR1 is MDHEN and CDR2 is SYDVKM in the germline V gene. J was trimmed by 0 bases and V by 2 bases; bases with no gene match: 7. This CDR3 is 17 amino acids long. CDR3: CASSLGDGGVSTDTQYF. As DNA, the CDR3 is TGTGCCAGCAGTTTAGGGGACGGGGGGGTTAGCACAGATACGCAGTATTTT.

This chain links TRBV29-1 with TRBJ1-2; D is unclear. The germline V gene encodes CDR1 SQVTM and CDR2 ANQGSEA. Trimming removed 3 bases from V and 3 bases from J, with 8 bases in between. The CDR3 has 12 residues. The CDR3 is CSVERSDYGYTF. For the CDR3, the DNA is TGCAGCGTTGAGCGGTCGGACTATGGCTACACCTTC.

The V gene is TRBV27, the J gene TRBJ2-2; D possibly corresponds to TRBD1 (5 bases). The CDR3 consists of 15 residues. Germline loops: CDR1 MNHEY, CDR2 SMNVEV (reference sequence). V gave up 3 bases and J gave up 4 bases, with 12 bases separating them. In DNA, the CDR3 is TGTGCCAGCAGTTTTGTGGGGCCGAGCACCGGGGAGCTGTTTTTT. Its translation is CASSFVGPSTGELFF.

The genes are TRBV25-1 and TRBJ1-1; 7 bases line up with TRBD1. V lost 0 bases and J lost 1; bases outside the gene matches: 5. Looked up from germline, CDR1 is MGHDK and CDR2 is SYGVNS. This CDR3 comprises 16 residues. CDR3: CASSEYMAGGNTEAFF. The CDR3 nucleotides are TGTGCCAGCAGTGAATATATGGCAGGGGGGAACACTGAAGCTTTCTTT.

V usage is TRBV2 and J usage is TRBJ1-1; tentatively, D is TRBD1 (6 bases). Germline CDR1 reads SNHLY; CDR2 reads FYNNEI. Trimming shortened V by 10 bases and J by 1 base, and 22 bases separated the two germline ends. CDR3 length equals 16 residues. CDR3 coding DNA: TGTGCCATTGCGCAGGGGCCCGCACCCCCGAACACTGAAGCTTTCTTT. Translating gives CAIAQGPAPPNTEAFF.